This T cell receptor (beta chain) was captured by sequencing in a study of CD8 T cells in Susac syndrome. The study, taken as a whole, reports: As the study acknowledged, the number of individuals in its TCR sequencing and HLA analysis was relatively small.

This CDR3 is built from 17 residues. The J segment lost 4 bases and the V segment lost 5 bases, leaving 8 bases of the junction unmatched. In regard to this clonotype: What it binds is unknown.

cDNA came from roughly 0.53 to 1 ug RNA primed by random hexamers. Each CDR3 protein is one row after TCRdb ran MiXCR on the immunoSEQ multiplex PCR reads. The sample lists about 150,000 distinct CDR3 sequences; over 95% were seen once. TCR beta sequencing was performed on blood CD8+ and CD4+ T cells. TEMRA cells were enriched by FACS, while CD8+ and CD4+ T cells were obtained through a negative isolation that was performed magnetically. This rearrangement joins TRBV12-3 or TRBV12-4 to TRBJ1-6, with 10 bases aligning to TRBD1. This clonotype originated in a human donor with multiple sclerosis. The sequenced material came from CD8+ T cells from PBMCs. The CDR3 sequence: CASSSPGDRGYNSPLHF. The CDR3 bases are TGTGCCAGCAGTAGCCCCGGGGACAGGGGATATAATTCACCCCTCCACTTT.